The 29 T cell receptor beta chains in this list originate from one sample, sequenced in a study of blood T cell repertoires in COVID-19. Sequencing used immunoSEQ multiplex PCR; TCRdb keeps in-frame clones, though not all of them. The data contain around 400,000 clones, 70% to 90% of them singletons. The specimen sequenced was PBMCs or T cells enriched from blood (not recorded which). The receptors here all came from a woman aged 18 to 35 who had been exposed to COVID-19.

The V call is TRBV5-4, the J call TRBJ2-7, with 10 bases matching TRBD1. The V gene end was trimmed by 4 bases and the J gene end by 2 bases; junction bases not matched to a gene: 6. Germline CDR1 reads SGHNT; CDR2 reads YYREEE (reference sequence). The CDR3 has 15 amino acids. CDR3 in amino acids: CASSPDRGGTYEQYF. In nucleotides, the CDR3 is TGTGCCAGCAGCCCGGACAGGGGGGGAACCTACGAGCAGTACTTC.

This clone was seen a handful of times. This sequence joins TRBV5-4 and TRBJ2-5; 10 nucleotides align to TRBD1. The germline V gene has CDR1 SGHNT and CDR2 YYREEE (reference sequence). The ends lost 4 bases at V and 1 base at J; junction bases unmatched: 13. The CDR3 loop spans 18 amino acids. CDR3 region: CASSAIGDRGNVQETQYF. Here the CDR3 DNA reads TGTGCCAGCAGCGCGATAGGGGACAGGGGCAATGTCCAAGAGACCCAGTACTTC.

The chain employs TRBV5-1 and TRBJ1-1, with TRBD1 matching 8 bases. The length of the CDR3 is 15 residues. After removal of 2 bases from V and 2 bases from J, the junction contained 5 bases not matched to a gene. Germline CDR1 is SGHRS and CDR2 is YFSETQ. DNA of the CDR3: TGCGCCAGCAGCTTTTCGGGACAGGTAAACACTGAAGCTTTCTTT. It codes for CASSFSGQVNTEAFF.

The chain employs TRBV14 and TRBJ1-6; 8 nucleotides line up with TRBD1. Per germline, CDR1 SGHDN and CDR2 FVKESK. The CDR3 has 18 residues. V was pared by 4 bases and J by 6 bases, with 14 bases of the junction left unmatched. CDR3 amino acids: CASSPRTGNRLGNSPLHF. In DNA, the CDR3 is TGTGCCAGCAGCCCCCGGACAGGGAATCGGCTGGGTAATTCACCCCTCCACTTT.

V is TRBV2 and J is TRBJ2-1; 7 bases agree with TRBD2. V lost 5 bases to trimming and J lost 3 bases; unmatched junction nucleotides: 4. The CDR3 length is 14 residues. CDR1 and CDR2 (germline): SNHLY, FYNNEI. CDR3 sequence reads: CASSYRDYYNEQFF. The CDR3 nucleotides are TGTGCCAGCAGTTACCGGGACTACTACAATGAGCAGTTCTTC.

The chain employs TRBV11-2 and TRBJ1-3, with 8 nucleotides matching TRBD1. Trimming removed 4 bases from V and 2 bases from J; junction bases left unmatched: 7. Germline V lookup: CDR1 SGHAT, CDR2 FQNNGV. This CDR3 has 16 residues. The CDR3 nucleotides are TGTGCCAGCAGCTCCCTACAGGGGGGTACTGGAAACACCATATATTTT. Protein product: CASSSLQGGTGNTIYF.

The chain's CDR3 is CASSYRGQGAYEQYF. The CDR3 DNA follows: TGTGCCAGCAGTTACCGGGGACAGGGTGCCTACGAGCAGTACTTC. The chain recombines TRBV6-5 with TRBJ2-7; 9 positions agree with TRBD1. With V trimmed by 2 bases and J by 2 bases, 4 bases remained unmatched. CDR3 length equals 15 residues. Germline V gene data show CDR1 as MNHEY and CDR2 as SVGAGI.

This chain joins TRBV11-1 and TRBJ2-7, with 7 bases matching TRBD1. V lost 3 bases and J lost 0; bases outside the gene matches: 5. The germline V gene has CDR1 SGHAT and CDR2 FQDESV (reference sequence). This CDR3 comprises 15 residues. The CDR3 region has the DNA TGTGCCAGCAGCTTCGGGACAGCTAGCTCCTACGAGCAGTACTTC. It yields the protein CASSFGTASSYEQYF.

The chain joins TRBV10-1 to TRBJ2-1; the match to TRBD2 covers 12 bases. The CDR3 length is 13 residues. Germline V CDR1 and CDR2: WNHNN, SYGVQD (reference sequence). J lost 9 bases, V lost 7 bases, and 4 bases had no gene match. CDR3 residues: CASTATSGSEQFF. The CDR3 nucleotides are TGCGCCAGCACCGCGACTAGCGGGAGTGAGCAGTTCTTC.

The rearrangement uses TRBV9 and TRBJ1-4, with D maybe TRBD1 (6 bases). This CDR3 spans 15 amino acids. Trimming left V 0 bases short and J 3 bases short, with 9 bases between. Germline values: CDR1 SGDLS, CDR2 YYNGEE. The chain's CDR3 is CASSVDGGPNEKLFF. The DNA of the CDR3 is TGTGCCAGCAGCGTAGACGGGGGGCCTAATGAAAAACTGTTTTTT.

The chain couples TRBV6-5 to TRBJ1-5, with TRBD1 as a possible D gene (6 bases). The CDR3 runs to 13 residues. V gave up 6 bases and J gave up 4 bases, with 10 bases separating them. Germline assignment: CDR1 MNHEY and CDR2 SVGAGI. The CDR3 sequence is CASRGQINQPQHF. The CDR3, as DNA: TGTGCCAGCAGAGGACAGATAAATCAGCCCCAGCATTTT.

The chain links TRBV21-1 to TRBJ2-7; the table assigns TRBD2, which was not confirmed against the DNA. TRBV21-1 is annotated as a pseudogene. The CDR3 has 16 residues. The CDR3 region has the DNA TGTGCCAGCAGCAAAGACGGGGGGACCAGCTCCTACGAGCAGTACTTC. Encoded protein: CASSKDGGTSSYEQYF.

This clone was counted between two and nine times. The V and J genes are TRBV12-3 or TRBV12-4 and TRBJ1-1, with D hard to call. V was trimmed by 2 bases and J by 1 base, leaving 5 bases between them. CDR3 length: 13 residues. CDR3 in amino acids: CASSLSGNTEAFF. CDR3 nucleotide sequence: TGTGCCAGCAGTTTATCCGGGAACACTGAAGCTTTCTTT.

The chain carries TRBV11-1 and TRBJ2-3; D gene unclear. The V and J ends lost 0 bases and 4 bases respectively, with 8 bases between them. CDR1 is SGHAT and CDR2 is FQDESV in the germline V gene (reference sequence). The CDR3 loop spans 14 amino acids. CDR3 in amino acids: CASSLALLSDTQYF. DNA of the CDR3: TGTGCCAGCAGCTTAGCTTTGCTATCAGATACGCAGTATTTT.

V usage is TRBV3-1 (or the pseudogene TRBV3-2) and J usage is TRBJ2-3; 7 bases map to TRBD2. Germline loops: CDR1 LGHDT, CDR2 YNNKEL (reference sequence). V was clipped by 4 bases and J by 5 bases; unmatched bases: 18. The CDR3 is 18 residues long. In DNA, the CDR3 is TGTGCCAGCAGCCCACTCGGGAGGTCGGGAGGTATGGTAGATACGCAGTATTTT. This gives the protein CASSPLGRSGGMVDTQYF.

V is TRBV19 and J is TRBJ2-1; D possibly corresponds to TRBD1 (5 bases). Germline CDR1 reads LNHDA; CDR2 reads SQIVND (reference sequence). CDR3 length: 18 residues. V was cut by 4 bases and J by 3 bases, with 22 bases left in between. The CDR3 sequence is CASSKSGLEGGGYNEQFF. The CDR3 bases are TGTGCCAGTAGTAAATCAGGGTTAGAAGGTGGTGGCTACAATGAGCAGTTCTTC.

V gene TRBV9 combines with J gene TRBJ2-5; TRBD2 aligns across 9 bases. The CDR3 runs 15 residues. The trim removed 4 bases at V and 2 bases at J, leaving 6 bases unmatched. Looked up from germline, CDR1 is SGDLS and CDR2 is YYNGEE. The CDR3 reads CASSLTRGGQETQYF. The CDR3 nucleotides are TGTGCCAGCAGCCTTACGCGGGGGGGACAAGAGACCCAGTACTTC.

The rearrangement joins TRBV6-5 to TRBJ1-6, with D perhaps matching TRBD1 (5 bases). The CDR3 is 14 residues long. The germline V and J ends were trimmed by 4 bases and 8 bases, with 12 bases remaining between them. CDR1 and CDR2 from the germline V gene are MNHEY and SVGAGI. CDR3: CASSWTRLDSPLHF. CDR3 sequence (DNA): TGTGCCAGCAGTTGGACACGATTAGATTCACCCCTCCACTTT.

This chain connects TRBV6-2 or TRBV6-3 to TRBJ2-1, with a weak D call TRBD1 (6 bases). Germline V CDR1 and CDR2: MNHEY, SVGEGT. This CDR3 region has 15 residues. V dropped 4 bases and J dropped 5 bases, with 15 bases sitting between them. CDR3 loop: CASSSIGQSDNEQFF. The CDR3 nucleotides read TGTGCCAGCAGTTCCATAGGACAGAGTGACAATGAGCAGTTCTTC.

In the case of this clone: Other DNA sequences in this specimen translate into the identical CDR3. The chain combines TRBV10-2 with TRBJ1-6; 7 positions match TRBD1. This CDR3 is 14 amino acids long. Germline CDR1 WSHSY, CDR2 SAAADI. V trimming: 6 bases; J trimming: 6 bases; junction bases outside the gene matches: 5. This CDR3 reads CASRPGTANSPLHF. In DNA form, the CDR3 reads TGCGCCAGCAGACCCGGGACAGCTAATTCACCCCTCCACTTT.

The CDR3 reads CASVNSGGSTDTQYF. Here the CDR3 DNA reads TGTGCCAGCGTAAATAGCGGGGGTAGCACAGATACGCAGTATTTT. The chain couples TRBV2 to TRBJ2-3, with 9 bases matching TRBD2. The ends lost 8 bases at V and 0 bases at J; junction bases unmatched: 6. Germline loops: CDR1 SNHLY, CDR2 FYNNEI. This CDR3 is 15 amino acids long.

The rearrangement uses TRBV29-1 and TRBJ2-1, with a possible D match to TRBD2 (5 bases). CDR1 SQVTM and CDR2 ANQGSEA come from the germline V gene. The CDR3 spans 12 residues. Trimming removed 7 bases from V and 5 bases from J, with 12 bases in between. CDR3 protein: CSARTVDNEQFF. The CDR3 nucleotides read TGCAGCGCAAGGACTGTAGACAATGAGCAGTTCTTC.

In its sample, this clone was seen once. The V call is TRBV7-2, the J call TRBJ1-4; TRBD1 might be the D (5 bases). The CDR3 has 12 amino acids. V was cut by 4 bases and J by 10 bases, with 10 bases left in between. The germline CDR1 and CDR2 sequences are SGHTA and FQGNSA. The CDR3 region has the DNA TGTGCCAGCAGCTCCGGGGGGGGAAAACTGTTTTTT. Translation: CASSSGGGKLFF.

CDR3 amino acids: CAISASPSEGLAKNIQYF. The DNA for the CDR3 is TGTGCCATCAGTGCCAGCCCCTCGGAGGGGCTAGCCAAAAACATTCAGTACTTC. V gene TRBV10-3 combines with J gene TRBJ2-4; weak D call: TRBD2 (6 bases). The CDR3 has 18 amino acids. The germline V gene has CDR1 ENHRY and CDR2 SYGVKD. V dropped 4 bases and J dropped 0 bases, with 19 bases sitting between them.

The chain recombines TRBV19 with TRBJ2-2, with 7 bases that match TRBD2. V lost 5 bases to trimming and J lost 2 bases; unmatched junction nucleotides: 8. The CDR3 runs to 16 residues. Germline CDR1 is LNHDA and CDR2 is SQIVND (reference sequence). The CDR3, as DNA: TGTGCCAGTAGTTCGGCGACTAGCAGCAACACCGGGGAGCTGTTTTTT. Residues: CASSSATSSNTGELFF.

This chain joins TRBV3-1 (or the pseudogene TRBV3-2) and TRBJ2-3; TRBD1 aligns across 7 bases. Germline trimming cut 4 bases from V and 0 bases from J; bases unmatched to any gene: 4. The V gene's germline CDR1 is LGHDT and CDR2 YNNKEL (reference sequence). The CDR3 loop spans 15 amino acids. CDR3 nucleotides: TGTGCCAGCAGCCTAGGCAGGGGGAGCACAGATACGCAGTATTTT. Translating it yields CASSLGRGSTDTQYF.

V is TRBV28 and J is TRBJ1-4; D ambiguous. Trimming stripped 8 bases from V and 1 base from J, with 11 bases between. Per the germline V gene, CDR1 is MDHEN and CDR2 is SYDVKM. The CDR3 has 14 amino acids. Written as DNA, the CDR3 is TGTGCCAGCCGCCTAGTCTTAACTAATGAAAAACTGTTTTTT. It codes for CASRLVLTNEKLFF.

The chain combines TRBV7-2 with TRBJ2-5, with 9 bases fitting TRBD2. Germline assignment: CDR1 SGHTA and CDR2 FQGNSA. V was clipped by 5 bases and J by 5 bases; unmatched bases: 9. There are 15 residues in the CDR3. DNA of the CDR3: TGTGCCAGCAGCCCTCAGCGGACTAGCGCGGAGACCCAGTACTTC. Protein: CASSPQRTSAETQYF.

This clone has a single count. The genes are TRBV6-5 and TRBJ1-1; 7 bases match TRBD1. V dropped 6 bases and J dropped 0; count of bases not matched to a gene: 7. The CDR3 loop spans 15 amino acids. Germline CDR1 is MNHEY and CDR2 is SVGAGI. Here the CDR3 reads CASSKAGTVNTEAFF. CDR3 nucleotide sequence: TGTGCCAGCAGCAAAGCCGGGACAGTGAACACTGAAGCTTTCTTT.